This passage covers 27 T cell receptor beta chains from one sample sequenced in a study of cytomegalovirus exposure and HLA in healthy donors. The PCR ran on 60 Vbeta and 13 Jbeta primers. Produced via immunoSEQ multiplex PCR; TCRdb's table is partial and in-frame only. This sample's table reports some 30,000 clones. What was sequenced was PBMCs. All receptors come from a woman aged 40 to 50 in good health and CMV-seropositive.

V is TRBV15 and J is TRBJ1-1, with D possibly being TRBD1 (6 bases). Trimming left V 1 base short and J 4 bases short, with 16 bases between. CDR3 length: 16 residues. The germline CDR1 and CDR2 sequences are LNHNV and YYDKDF (reference sequence). The CDR3 reads CATSRGGTRRLTEAFF. The CDR3 coding sequence is TGTGCCACCAGCAGAGGGGGGACACGGAGGCTCACTGAAGCTTTCTTT.

This chain uses TRBV7-9 with TRBJ1-2; no definite D call. The V end lost 4 bases, the J end lost 2 bases, and 5 bases lay between the germline ends. This CDR3 has 12 residues. CDR1 and CDR2 (germline): SEHNR, FQNEAQ (reference sequence). CDR3 nucleotide sequence: TGTGCCAGCAGCTACAAAAACTATGGCTACACCTTC. Protein sequence: CASSYKNYGYTF. The complete variable domain, with remaining parts taken from reference TRBV7-9 and TRBJ1-2, reads DTGVSQNPRHKITKRGQNVTFRCDPISEHNRLYWYRQTLGQGPEFLTYFQNEAQLEKSRLLSDRFSAERPKGSFSTLEIQRTEQGDSAMYLCASSYKNYGYTFGSGTRLTVV.

CDR3 loop: CASSRSSGSYNEQFF. In nucleotides, the CDR3 is TGTGCCAGCAGCCGATCTAGCGGGAGCTACAATGAGCAGTTCTTC. The chain carries TRBV6-5 and TRBJ2-1; 10 bases fit TRBD2. The ends lost 6 bases at V and 3 bases at J; junction bases unmatched: 5. CDR3 length: 15 residues. The germline V gene has CDR1 MNHEY and CDR2 SVGAGI.

V usage is TRBV29-1 and J usage is TRBJ2-2, with 8 bases fitting TRBD2. CDR1 is SQVTM and CDR2 is ANQGSEA in the germline V gene. The V segment lost 7 bases and the J segment 5 bases; nucleotides outside the gene matches: 3. The CDR3 contains 12 residues. In DNA form, the CDR3 reads TGCAGCGCGGGGGGGTTAACCGGGGAGCTGTTTTTT. Amino acid sequence: CSAGGLTGELFF.

This chain uses TRBV4-1 with TRBJ2-3, with 11 bases that match TRBD1. Germline loops: CDR1 MGHRA, CDR2 YSYEKL. Trimming removed 3 bases from V and 0 bases from J; junction bases left unmatched: 14. This CDR3 comprises 20 residues. The DNA for the CDR3 is TGCGCCAGCAGCCATACAATCGGACAGGGGGCTAGGATTAGCACAGATACGCAGTATTTT. It translates to CASSHTIGQGARISTDTQYF.

J is TRBJ2-7 and V is TRBV5-1; TRBD1 matches at 10 bases. This CDR3 spans 15 amino acids. Per the germline V gene, CDR1 is SGHRS and CDR2 is YFSETQ. J was trimmed by 6 bases and V by 5 bases; bases with no gene match: 11. DNA for the CDR3: TGCGCCAGCAGTTTAGGGGGACAGGGGTACGGCGAGCAGTACTTC. It specifies CASSLGGQGYGEQYF.

CDR3 amino acids: CASSLEWAAYEQYF. As DNA, the CDR3 is TGTGCCAGCAGCTTAGAGTGGGCCGCCTACGAGCAGTACTTC. The chain uses TRBV11-1 and TRBJ2-7; D call uncertain. CDR3 length: 14 residues. The V and J ends lost 1 base and 2 bases respectively, with 9 bases between them. The germline CDR1 and CDR2 sequences are SGHAT and FQDESV (reference sequence).

The chain is built from TRBV7-9 and TRBJ2-7, with TRBD1 matching 10 bases. CDR1 SEHNR and CDR2 FQNEAQ come from the germline V gene (reference sequence). Trimming removed 5 bases from V and 5 bases from J; junction bases left unmatched: 9. This CDR3 contains 15 residues. The CDR3 loop reads CASSASGTGAHEQYF. DNA of the CDR3: TGTGCCAGCAGCGCCTCCGGGACAGGGGCCCACGAGCAGTACTTC.

V and J are TRBV9 and TRBJ2-7, with TRBD1 as a possible D gene (5 bases). Germline lookup yields CDR1 SGDLS and CDR2 YYNGEE. The CDR3 spans 14 residues. The germline V and J ends were trimmed by 0 bases and 3 bases, with 10 bases remaining between them. CDR3 amino acids: CASSVVPDSYEQYF. The CDR3 DNA reads as TGTGCCAGCAGCGTAGTTCCCGACAGCTACGAGCAGTACTTC.

The rearrangement links TRBV7-9 to TRBJ1-3, with TRBD1 identical over 7 bases. J was trimmed by 0 bases and V by 6 bases; bases with no gene match: 14. Germline V gene data show CDR1 as SEHNR and CDR2 as FQNEAQ (reference sequence). The CDR3 length is 18 residues. The chain's CDR3 is CASSEQGGQAYSGNTIYF. In DNA, the CDR3 is TGTGCCAGCAGTGAACAGGGAGGACAGGCCTACTCTGGAAACACCATATATTTT.

This rearrangement joins TRBV13 to TRBJ2-3, with D maybe TRBD1 (5 bases). The CDR3 spans 17 residues. Germline loops: CDR1 PRHDT, CDR2 FYEKMQ (reference sequence). Trimming took off 5 bases at V and 2 bases at J, with 20 bases between the two ends. Written as DNA, the CDR3 is TGTGCCAGCAGCCCAAAGGACACACTATACCCCACAGATACGCAGTATTTT. As protein: CASSPKDTLYPTDTQYF.

This sequence joins TRBV11-3 and TRBJ2-5, with a tentative D call TRBD2 (6 bases). Germline CDR1 reads SGHNT; CDR2 reads YENEEA. CDR3 size: 13 residues. V was cut by 4 bases and J by 0 bases, with 6 bases left in between. CDR3 in amino acids: CASSWDYQETQYF. CDR3 sequence (DNA): TGTGCCAGCAGCTGGGACTACCAAGAGACCCAGTACTTC.

The V gene is TRBV4-3, the J gene TRBJ2-7, with D possibly being TRBD2 (6 bases). CDR1 is LGHNA, CDR2 YSLEER, per germline. The V end was cut by 5 bases, the J end by 2 bases, with 16 bases between. The CDR3 extends over 15 amino acids. CDR3 loop: CASSSGWGEPYEQYF. CDR3 in DNA: TGCGCCAGCAGCTCAGGATGGGGGGAACCCTACGAGCAGTACTTC.

The CDR3 DNA is TGTGCCAGCAGTTACTCGATAGAGATGAACACTGAAGCTTTCTTT. Protein sequence: CASSYSIEMNTEAFF. The rearrangement uses TRBV6-5 and TRBJ1-1; D remains ambiguous. This CDR3 has 15 residues. Germline CDR1 MNHEY, CDR2 SVGAGI. Trimming pared 0 bases from V and 0 bases from J, leaving 8 bases between.

V and J are TRBV30 and TRBJ2-1; possible D gene TRBD2, 5 bases. There are 14 residues in the CDR3. V was pared by 0 bases and J by 12 bases, with 18 bases between. Germline V gene sequence: CDR1 GTSNPN, CDR2 SVGIG (reference sequence). This CDR3 reads CAWSVGGSLVGQFF. CDR3 DNA: TGTGCCTGGAGTGTGGGTGGGAGCCTTGTCGGGCAGTTCTTC.

The chain is built from TRBV19 and TRBJ1-5, with D maybe TRBD1 (6 bases). The CDR3 length is 16 residues. Germline loops: CDR1 LNHDA, CDR2 SQIVND (reference sequence). V lost 1 base and J lost 4, with 14 bases in between. CDR3 coding DNA: TGTGCCAGTAGTATAGCCCCAGGGGTAGGGAATCAGCCCCAGCATTTT. This translates into CASSIAPGVGNQPQHF.

The rearrangement uses TRBV19 and TRBJ1-5, with 7 positions matching TRBD1. The CDR3 loop spans 14 amino acids. Trimming took 7 bases from V and 7 from J; bases not matched to a gene: 10. Germline V gene data show CDR1 as LNHDA and CDR2 as SQIVND (reference sequence). Here the CDR3 DNA reads TGTGCCAGTAAACGACAGGGAGTGTGGCAGCCCCAGCATTTT. Protein: CASKRQGVWQPQHF.

The chain employs TRBV9 and TRBJ2-7; 12 bases match TRBD1. The CDR3 runs to 19 residues. Per the germline V gene, CDR1 is SGDLS and CDR2 is YYNGEE. V was pared by 2 bases and J by 2 bases, with 14 bases of the junction left unmatched. In DNA, the CDR3 is TGTGCCAGCAGCGTCCTACCTGACCCCCGGGACAGGGGGCCCTACGAGCAGTACTTC. Amino acids: CASSVLPDPRDRGPYEQYF.

This sequence joins TRBV9 and TRBJ2-1, with 13 nucleotides matching TRBD2. Germline V gene lookup returns CDR1 SGDLS and CDR2 YYNGEE. The CDR3 has 23 amino acids. Trimming cost V 4 bases and J 1 base; bases outside gene matches: 23. CDR3 sequence (DNA): TGTGCCAGCAGCTCCCCCTTCCCCAAAATCGGACTAGCGGGAGTTCAGTCCTACAATGAGCAGTTCTTC. Its protein is CASSSPFPKIGLAGVQSYNEQFF.

V gene TRBV19 combines with J gene TRBJ2-1, with 7 bases identical to TRBD2. From germline, CDR1 is LNHDA and CDR2 SQIVND (reference sequence). CDR3 length equals 16 residues. Trimming took 6 bases from V and 4 from J; bases not matched to a gene: 12. This CDR3 is CASSQMRSSGYNEQFF. In DNA form, the CDR3 reads TGTGCCAGTAGCCAAATGCGGTCTAGCGGTTACAATGAGCAGTTCTTC.

The J gene is TRBJ1-1, the V gene TRBV27; maybe TRBD1 (5 bases). With 7 bases removed from V and 7 bases from J, the gap between germline ends came to 10 bases. The V gene's germline CDR1 is MNHEY and CDR2 SMNVEV (reference sequence). This CDR3 is built from 11 residues. The CDR3 DNA reads as TGTGCCAGCATTGGGGGAGGTGAAGCTTTCTTT. Its protein product is CASIGGGEAFF.

The chain joins TRBV5-4 to TRBJ2-2, with a possible D match to TRBD2 (6 bases). The germline CDR1 and CDR2 sequences are SGHNT and YYREEE (reference sequence). CDR3 length: 12 amino acids. V lost 2 bases, J lost 15 bases, and 14 bases lay in between. CDR3 residues: CASSFGGPMVFF. In DNA form, the CDR3 reads TGTGCCAGCAGCTTTGGAGGGCCAATGGTGTTTTTT.

V gene TRBV2 combines with J gene TRBJ2-1; D ambiguous. Germline lookup yields CDR1 SNHLY and CDR2 FYNNEI. This CDR3 is built from 13 residues. Trimming removed 4 bases from V and 4 bases from J, with 8 bases in between. For the CDR3, the DNA is TGTGCCAGCAGTGGCCAGCGATACAATGAGCAGTTCTTC. This codes for CASSGQRYNEQFF.

The rearrangement links TRBV10-1 to TRBJ2-7, with a possible D match to TRBD2 (6 bases). V gave up 2 bases and J gave up 1 base, with 9 bases separating them. The CDR3 loop spans 14 amino acids. CDR1 and CDR2 from the germline V gene are WNHNN and SYGVQD (reference sequence). Here the CDR3 reads CASSESAGSYEQYF. CDR3 coding DNA: TGCGCCAGCAGTGAGAGTGCGGGGTCCTACGAGCAGTACTTC.

The V call is TRBV25-1, the J call TRBJ2-7; 10 bases align to TRBD1. The junction had 8 bases not matched to a gene; V was cut back by 7 bases and J by 5 bases. This CDR3 has 14 residues. In germline, CDR1 is MGHDK, CDR2 SYGVNS. The CDR3 spells CASTMTGGIDEQYF. The CDR3, as DNA: TGTGCCAGCACTATGACAGGGGGCATCGACGAGCAGTACTTC.

The chain couples TRBV19 to TRBJ1-2; TRBD1 matches 9 bases. V dropped 2 bases and J dropped 6; count of bases not matched to a gene: 7. The CDR3 runs 15 residues. The germline gives CDR1 LNHDA, CDR2 SQIVND (reference sequence). CDR3 sequence (DNA): TGTGCCAGTAGTATAAGTCTGGGACAGGGCCATGGCTACACCTTC. Translation: CASSISLGQGHGYTF.

This rearrangement joins TRBV28 to TRBJ1-2; D is unresolved. This CDR3 has 13 residues. The ends were cut back, 2 bases at V and 3 bases at J, with 7 bases in the middle. The V gene's germline CDR1 is MDHEN and CDR2 SYDVKM. CDR3 protein: CASSLQDDYGYTF. CDR3 coding DNA: TGTGCCAGCAGTTTACAGGATGACTATGGCTACACCTTC.